This TCR beta chain was observed in a study of T cell changes during pregnancy in multiple sclerosis. This CDR3 has 15 residues. V was pared by 5 bases and J by 1 base, with 7 bases of the junction left unmatched. Germline CDR1 is SGHVS and CDR2 is FNYEAQ. TCRdb's table, derived via immunoSEQ multiplex PCR, lists solely in-frame clones and lacks some. There are under 70,000 clones in the sample; 91% occur only once, and 1% to 1.5% lies in the top ten. The sequences come from peripheral blood, collected after pregnancy. This clonotype was sampled from a female donor in good health, enrolled as a control in a pregnancy study. This sequence joins TRBV7-6 and TRBJ1-1; 7 bases map to TRBD1. For the CDR3, the DNA is TGTGCCAGCAGCATCCGACAGGGTCCGAACACTGAAGCTTTCTTT. Its protein product is CASSIRQGPNTEAFF.